The sequence of this T cell receptor beta chain was determined in a study of OX40 agonist ivuxolimab in advanced cancers. Study overall: Ivuxolimab is a fully human IgG2 antibody that activates OX40 (CD134). The study, taken as a whole, reports: Low normalized T-cell clonal expansion was also seen in some nonresponders. The mean number of expanded clones was higher in CD8+ T cells than in CD4+.

A note on this clone: Its matching antigen is unknown.

The CDR3 covers 12 residues. Between the trimmed V and J ends, which lost 3 bases and 6 bases, there was a span of 7 bases. CDR1 is SGDLS and CDR2 is YYNGEE in the germline V gene. The table came from immunoSEQ multiplex PCR; TCRdb's copy has only in-frame clones and leaves some out. The sample has tens of thousands of clones; around 84% are singletons. Sequencing was performed on CD4+ or CD8+ T cells sorted from blood, taken in a trial of the OX40 agonist ivuxolimab. The clonotype was recovered from an adult with an advanced solid tumor such as melanoma, head and neck, liver or kidney cancer. V usage is TRBV9 and J usage is TRBJ2-1; no firm D call. CDR3 DNA sequence: TGTGCCAGCAGCGCAACCTTCAATGAGCAGTTCTTC. Residues: CASSATFNEQFF. The complete variable domain, with remaining parts taken from reference TRBV9 and TRBJ2-1, reads DSGVTQTPKHLITATGQRVTLRCSPRSGDLSVYWYQQSLDQGLQFLIQYYNGEERAKGNILERFSAQQFPDLHSELNLSSLELGDSALYFCASSATFNEQFFGPGTRLTVL.